This T cell receptor beta chain came from a study of blood T cell repertoires in COVID-19. V dropped 3 bases and J dropped 4; count of bases not matched to a gene: 13. This CDR3 has 17 residues. The cohort comprised adults aged about 18 to 100 years residing in about 25 US areas. Clones were sequenced by immunoSEQ multiplex PCR, and TCRdb holds only the in-frame ones, with some missing. The sample has 400,000 to 450,000 clones, less than 95% seen once; the top ten hold 0.6% to 0.7%. The rearrangement links TRBV23-1 to TRBJ2-3; 7 nucleotides align to TRBD1. TRBV23-1 is treated as an ORF (open reading frame) with a function not yet certain. This clonotype was sampled from a man younger than 35 who had recovered from COVID-19. The sequenced sample was PBMCs or T cells enriched from blood (not recorded which). CDR3 protein: CASSHDYRDRGADTQYF. The DNA for the CDR3 is TGCGCCAGCAGTCATGACTACCGGGACAGAGGTGCAGATACGCAGTATTTT.